The 23 T cell receptor beta chains listed next were all sequenced from one sample in a study of shared clonotypes between healthy human individuals. Generated by immunoSEQ multiplex PCR, the TCRdb table keeps only in-frame clones and is missing some. The table has around 2,000,000 clones, about 95% seen once; the top ten hold 0.13%. Specimen: naive CD4+ T cells sorted from blood. Described subset: CD45RA+ positively selected. Every receptor here comes from a man in his late teens or twenties in good health.

About this clone: Other DNA sequences in the same sample also yield this CDR3. V usage is TRBV18 and J usage is TRBJ1-2, with TRBD1 as a possible D gene (6 bases). This CDR3 has 13 amino acids. CDR1 and CDR2 from the germline V gene are KGHSH and LQKENI. The V end was cut by 3 bases, the J end by 4 bases, with 9 bases between. As DNA, the CDR3 is TGTGCCAGCTCACCGGACAGCCTCTATGGCTACACCTTC. Residues: CASSPDSLYGYTF.

The CDR3 here is CATWAGEAFF. The DNA for the CDR3 is TGTGCCACCTGGGCGGGCGAAGCTTTCTTT. V and J are TRBV6-6 and TRBJ1-1; D unresolved. The germline CDR1 and CDR2 sequences are MNHNY and SVGAGI (reference sequence). The CDR3 length is 10 residues. Trimming removed 10 bases at V and 8 bases at J, with 11 bases between.

The chain employs TRBV2 and TRBJ1-5; TRBD1 is a possible D gene (5 bases). The CDR3 runs 13 residues. Between the trimmed V and J ends, which lost 8 bases and 9 bases, there was a span of 17 bases. The germline CDR1 and CDR2 sequences are SNHLY and FYNNEI. The DNA for the CDR3 is TGTGCCAGCGGTACAGGAGGCATTGGGCCCCAGCATTTT. Protein: CASGTGGIGPQHF.

The chain uses TRBV30 and TRBJ1-2; 9 bases are a match to TRBD1. Germline assignment: CDR1 GTSNPN and CDR2 SVGIG (reference sequence). With 6 bases clipped from V and 3 bases from J, the junction kept 8 bases outside the gene matches. There are 14 residues in the CDR3. Written as DNA, the CDR3 is TGTGCCTGCCAACAGGGGGCGATAGACTATGGCTACACCTTC. This gives the protein CACQQGAIDYGYTF.

The chain has TRBV5-3 and TRBJ2-3; D unresolved. TRBV5-3 carries the ORF label, with uncertain function. This CDR3 is 13 amino acids long. The ends were cut back, 4 bases at V and 0 bases at J, with 6 bases in the middle. Here the CDR3 reads CARSAASTDTQYF. CDR3 sequence (DNA): TGTGCCAGAAGCGCAGCCAGCACAGATACGCAGTATTTT.

The chain combines TRBV7-6 with TRBJ1-2; D not resolved. The V gene lost 3 bases and the J gene lost 2 bases, with 7 bases spanning the gap. Germline assignment: CDR1 SGHVS and CDR2 FNYEAQ. The CDR3 length is 13 residues. The CDR3 DNA reads TGTGCCAGCAGCTTGGCAGCCAACTATGGCTACACCTTC. Its protein product is CASSLAANYGYTF. Using reference TRBV7-6 and TRBJ1-2 for the parts outside the CDR3, the full variable domain is GAGVSQSPRYKVTKRGQDVALRCDPISGHVSLYWYRQALGQGPEFLTYFNYEAQQDKSGLPNDRFSAERPEGSISTLTIQRTEQRDSAMYRCASSLAANYGYTFGSGTRLTVV.

The chain has TRBV4-1 and TRBJ2-2; TRBD1 or TRBD2 may be the D gene (5 bases each). In germline, CDR1 is MGHRA, CDR2 YSYEKL. The CDR3 length is 19 residues. Between the trimmed V and J ends, which lost 3 bases and 2 bases, there was a span of 22 bases. The CDR3 here is CASSHRLLDSRDNTGELFF. The CDR3 bases are TGCGCCAGCAGCCATCGCCTTTTGGACTCCAGGGACAACACCGGGGAGCTGTTTTTT.

The chain employs TRBV7-6 and TRBJ2-4, with D possibly being TRBD2 (6 bases). This CDR3 contains 15 residues. Germline V gene lookup returns CDR1 SGHVS and CDR2 FNYEAQ. V was pared by 5 bases and J by 9 bases, with 20 bases between. The CDR3: CASSRKPGGEAIQYF. DNA for the CDR3: TGTGCCAGCAGCCGTAAACCGGGCGGGGAGGCCATTCAGTACTTC.

The chain joins TRBV4-2 to TRBJ2-5; possible D gene TRBD1, 5 bases. V was clipped by 0 bases and J by 4 bases, with 9 bases between them. The CDR3 runs to 14 residues. CDR1 is LGHNA, CDR2 YNFKEQ, per germline. The CDR3 here is CASSQEGDRETQYF. The DNA of the CDR3 is TGTGCCAGCAGCCAAGAAGGGGATAGAGAGACCCAGTACTTC.

The chain links TRBV5-1 to TRBJ2-3; D might be TRBD1 (5 bases). Per the germline V gene, CDR1 is SGHRS and CDR2 is YFSETQ. This CDR3 has 14 amino acids. Trimming left V 4 bases short and J 1 base short, with 10 bases between. In nucleotides, the CDR3 is TGCGCCAGCAGCCAGGACAAGGGCACAGATACGCAGTATTTT. Protein product: CASSQDKGTDTQYF. Variable domain in full (rest from reference TRBV5-1 and TRBJ2-3): KAGVTQTPRYLIKTRGQQVTLSCSPISGHRSVSWYQQTPGQGLQFLFEYFSETQRNKGNFPGRFSGRQFSNSRSEMNVSTLELGDSALYLCASSQDKGTDTQYFGPGTRLTVL.

This clone showed up just once. The chain recombines TRBV7-9 with TRBJ1-4; D remains unclear. The germline V gene has CDR1 SEHNR and CDR2 FQNEAQ (reference sequence). V shed 5 bases and J shed 0 bases, with 13 bases lying between them. The CDR3 extends over 16 amino acids. The CDR3, as DNA: TGTGCCAGCAGCCGGACTTTAGGAGCAACTAATGAAAAACTGTTTTTT. Protein: CASSRTLGATNEKLFF. The entire variable domain, with the rest obtained from reference TRBV7-9 and TRBJ1-4, is as follows: DTGVSQNPRHKITKRGQNVTFRCDPISEHNRLYWYRQTLGQGPEFLTYFQNEAQLEKSRLLSDRFSAERPKGSFSTLEIQRTEQGDSAMYLCASSRTLGATNEKLFFGSGTQLSVL.

This chain uses TRBV5-1 with TRBJ2-1; D not certain. Germline V gives CDR1 SGHRS, CDR2 YFSETQ. This CDR3 spans 15 amino acids. Deletions cut 0 bases from V and 4 bases from J, with 11 bases between. CDR3 in amino acids: CASSLDPRIYNEQFF. The CDR3 DNA sequence: TGCGCCAGCAGCTTGGATCCCCGGATATACAATGAGCAGTTCTTC.

In regard to this clone: Other nucleotide sequences from this sample produce the same CDR3. The chain combines TRBV9 with TRBJ1-6, with TRBD1 identical over 10 bases. With 4 bases clipped from V and 7 bases from J, the junction kept 2 bases outside the gene matches. Germline CDR1 reads SGDLS; CDR2 reads YYNGEE. This CDR3 comprises 14 residues. CDR3 sequence: CASSPGQGNSPLHF. Written as DNA, the CDR3 is TGTGCCAGCAGCCCGGGACAGGGGAATTCACCCCTCCACTTT. Based on the CDR3 plus reference TRBV9 and TRBJ1-6, the full variable domain is DSGVTQTPKHLITATGQRVTLRCSPRSGDLSVYWYQQSLDQGLQFLIQYYNGEERAKGNILERFSAQQFPDLHSELNLSSLELGDSALYFCASSPGQGNSPLHFGNGTRLTVT.

V is TRBV5-1 and J is TRBJ2-4; D is perhaps TRBD1 (5 bases). The CDR3 runs to 13 residues. The germline gives CDR1 SGHRS, CDR2 YFSETQ. V was pared by 0 bases and J by 6 bases, with 7 bases between. CDR3 coding DNA: TGCGCCAGCAGCTTGGGACAGCGAAACATTCAGTACTTC. As protein: CASSLGQRNIQYF.

The chain combines TRBV27 with TRBJ2-5, with a weak D call TRBD2 (5 bases). The CDR3 extends over 13 amino acids. Germline lookup yields CDR1 MNHEY and CDR2 SMNVEV (reference sequence). Trimming removed 9 bases from V and 2 bases from J, with 13 bases in between. CDR3 nucleotide sequence: TGTGCCAGGGACTCTGGTCCGCAAGAGACCCAGTACTTC. It specifies CARDSGPQETQYF.

J is TRBJ2-5 and V is TRBV6-6; 7 nucleotides match TRBD2. The V segment lost 3 bases and the J segment 3 bases; nucleotides outside the gene matches: 4. CDR3 length: 14 amino acids. CDR1 MNHNY and CDR2 SVGAGI come from the germline V gene (reference sequence). The CDR3 DNA is TGTGCCAGCAGTTATGGTCTAGCGGAAGAGACCCAGTACTTC. Amino acids: CASSYGLAEETQYF.

This clone was seen more than once but under ten times. The genes are TRBV28 and TRBJ2-7; 8 bases agree with TRBD1. This CDR3 contains 15 residues. Looked up from germline, CDR1 is MDHEN and CDR2 is SYDVKM. The J segment lost 4 bases and the V segment lost 6 bases, leaving 11 bases of the junction unmatched. The CDR3, as DNA: TGTGCCAGCAGCACCCTCGGACAGGGCAAGTACGAGCAGTACTTC. This translates into CASSTLGQGKYEQYF.

The CDR3 spells CAIRGGTGTHEQYF. CDR3 nucleotide sequence: TGTGCCATCAGGGGGGGGACAGGGACCCACGAGCAGTACTTC. This sequence joins TRBV10-3 and TRBJ2-7, with TRBD1 matching over 9 bases. CDR3 length: 14 residues. Trimming at V came to 6 bases and at J to 5 bases, leaving 8 bases not matched to a gene. The germline V gene has CDR1 ENHRY and CDR2 SYGVKD.

The chain recombines TRBV7-2 with TRBJ1-2; D ambiguous. CDR1 and CDR2 from the germline V gene are SGHTA and FQGNSA. The CDR3 consists of 15 residues. The V gene lost 1 base and the J gene lost 0 bases, with 9 bases spanning the gap. Here the CDR3 reads CASSLEAGPNYGYTF. The DNA of the CDR3 is TGTGCCAGCAGCTTAGAGGCAGGACCTAACTATGGCTACACCTTC.

This CDR3 reads CASLRDSQNYGYTF. In DNA form, the CDR3 reads TGTGCCAGTCTCCGGGACTCACAGAACTATGGCTACACCTTC. The genes are TRBV6-6 and TRBJ1-2; maybe TRBD1 (5 bases). The V gene's germline CDR1 is MNHNY and CDR2 SVGAGI (reference sequence). V lost 9 bases to trimming and J lost 2 bases, with 16 bases between them. The CDR3 sequence is 14 residues long.

The J gene is TRBJ2-2, the V gene TRBV5-1, with 9 bases that match TRBD2. Germline values: CDR1 SGHRS, CDR2 YFSETQ. This CDR3 has 15 amino acids. Germline trimming cut 5 bases from V and 5 bases from J; bases unmatched to any gene: 7. The CDR3 protein is CASRLGTSSTGELFF. The CDR3 nucleotides read TGCGCCAGCAGGCTCGGGACTAGCTCAACCGGGGAGCTGTTTTTT.

The gene calls are TRBV4-1 and TRBJ2-7, with 9 positions matching TRBD2. V dropped 2 bases and J dropped 3; count of bases not matched to a gene: 5. Germline lookup yields CDR1 MGHRA and CDR2 YSYEKL. This CDR3 is built from 15 residues. This CDR3 reads CASSQLAGVIYEQYF. The CDR3 nucleotides read TGCGCCAGCAGCCAATTAGCGGGGGTGATCTACGAGCAGTACTTC.

The V call is TRBV5-1, the J call TRBJ1-1, with D unresolved. This CDR3 comprises 13 residues. Trimming took off 4 bases at V and 7 bases at J, with 14 bases between the two ends. CDR1 is SGHRS and CDR2 is YFSETQ in the germline V gene. The CDR3, as DNA: TGCGCCAGCAGCCCGGTGATAGGAGGTGAAGCTTTCTTT. Encoded protein: CASSPVIGGEAFF.